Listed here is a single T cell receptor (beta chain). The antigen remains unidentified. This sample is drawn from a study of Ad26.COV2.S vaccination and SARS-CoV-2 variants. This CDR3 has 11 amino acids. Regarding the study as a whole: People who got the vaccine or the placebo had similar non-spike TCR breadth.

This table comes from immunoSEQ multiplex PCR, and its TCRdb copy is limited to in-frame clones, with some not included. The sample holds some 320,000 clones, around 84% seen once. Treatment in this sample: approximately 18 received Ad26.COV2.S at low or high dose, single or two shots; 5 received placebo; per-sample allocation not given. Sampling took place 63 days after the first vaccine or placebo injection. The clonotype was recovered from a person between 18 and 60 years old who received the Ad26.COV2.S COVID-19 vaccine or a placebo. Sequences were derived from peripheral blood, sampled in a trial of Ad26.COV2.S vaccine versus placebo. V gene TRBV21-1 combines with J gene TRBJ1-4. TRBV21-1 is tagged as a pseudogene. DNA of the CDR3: TGTGCCAGCAGCCAGCCCGAAAAACTGTTTTTT. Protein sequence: CASSQPEKLFF.